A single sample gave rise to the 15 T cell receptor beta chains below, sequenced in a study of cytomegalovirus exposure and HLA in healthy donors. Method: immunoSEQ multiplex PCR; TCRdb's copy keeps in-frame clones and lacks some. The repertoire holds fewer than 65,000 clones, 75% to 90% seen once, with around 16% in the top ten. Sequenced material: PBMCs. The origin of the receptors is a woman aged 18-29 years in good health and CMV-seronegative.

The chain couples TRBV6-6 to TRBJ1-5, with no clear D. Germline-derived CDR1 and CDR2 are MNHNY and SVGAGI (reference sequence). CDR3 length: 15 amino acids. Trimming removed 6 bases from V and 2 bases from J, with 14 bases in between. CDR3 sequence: CASRGLIGGNQPQHF. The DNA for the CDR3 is TGTGCCAGCAGAGGACTCATAGGCGGCAATCAGCCCCAGCATTTT.

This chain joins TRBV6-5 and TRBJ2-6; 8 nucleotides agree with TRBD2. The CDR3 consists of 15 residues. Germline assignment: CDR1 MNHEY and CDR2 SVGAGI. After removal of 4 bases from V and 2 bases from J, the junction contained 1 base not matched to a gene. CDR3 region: CASSSAGAGANVLTF. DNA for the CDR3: TGTGCCAGCAGTTCAGCGGGAGCTGGGGCCAACGTCCTGACTTTC.

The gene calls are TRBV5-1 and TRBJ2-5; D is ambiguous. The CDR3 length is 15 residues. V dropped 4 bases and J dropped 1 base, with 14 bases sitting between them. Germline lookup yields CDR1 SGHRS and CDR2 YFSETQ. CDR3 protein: CASSQDTDPQETQYF. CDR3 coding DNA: TGCGCCAGCAGCCAAGACACAGACCCCCAAGAGACCCAGTACTTC.

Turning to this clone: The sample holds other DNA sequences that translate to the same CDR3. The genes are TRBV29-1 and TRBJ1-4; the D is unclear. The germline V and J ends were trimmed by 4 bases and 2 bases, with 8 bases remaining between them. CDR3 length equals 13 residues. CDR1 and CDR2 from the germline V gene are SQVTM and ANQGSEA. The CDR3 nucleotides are TGCAGCGTTGGGAGGTCGACTAATGAAAAACTGTTTTTT. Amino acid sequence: CSVGRSTNEKLFF.

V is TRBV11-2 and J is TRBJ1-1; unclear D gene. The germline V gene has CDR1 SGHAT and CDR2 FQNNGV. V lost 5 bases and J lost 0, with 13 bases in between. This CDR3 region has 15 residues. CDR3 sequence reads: CASSPDWALNTEAFF. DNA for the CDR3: TGTGCCAGCAGCCCTGATTGGGCCCTGAACACTGAAGCTTTCTTT.

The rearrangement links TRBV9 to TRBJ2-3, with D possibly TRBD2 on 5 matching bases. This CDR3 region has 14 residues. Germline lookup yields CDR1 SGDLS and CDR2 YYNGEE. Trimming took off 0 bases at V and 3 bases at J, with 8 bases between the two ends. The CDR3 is CASSVATGTDTQYF. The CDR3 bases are TGTGCCAGCAGCGTAGCTACGGGGACAGATACGCAGTATTTT.

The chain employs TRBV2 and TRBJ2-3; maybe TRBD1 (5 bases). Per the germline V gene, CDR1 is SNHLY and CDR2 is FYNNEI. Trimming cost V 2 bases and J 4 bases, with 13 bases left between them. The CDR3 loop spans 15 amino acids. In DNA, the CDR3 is TGTGCCAGCAGTGAACAGGGCCCCGTCTCAGATACGCAGTATTTT. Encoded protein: CASSEQGPVSDTQYF.

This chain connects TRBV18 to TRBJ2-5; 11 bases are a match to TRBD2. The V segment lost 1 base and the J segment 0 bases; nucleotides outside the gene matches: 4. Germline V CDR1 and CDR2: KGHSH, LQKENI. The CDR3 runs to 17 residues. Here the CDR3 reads CASSPRRLAGNQETQYF. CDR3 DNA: TGTGCCAGCTCACCACGGAGACTAGCGGGGAACCAAGAGACCCAGTACTTC.

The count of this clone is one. CDR3 sequence (DNA): TGTGCCAGCAGCAGAGGACAGGGTCCCTACAATGAGCAGTTCTTC. Translation gives CASSRGQGPYNEQFF. V is TRBV5-6 and J is TRBJ2-1; 8 positions match TRBD1. With 4 bases clipped from V and 2 bases from J, the junction kept 5 bases outside the gene matches. Germline V gene lookup returns CDR1 SGHDT and CDR2 YYEEEE. The CDR3 runs to 15 residues.

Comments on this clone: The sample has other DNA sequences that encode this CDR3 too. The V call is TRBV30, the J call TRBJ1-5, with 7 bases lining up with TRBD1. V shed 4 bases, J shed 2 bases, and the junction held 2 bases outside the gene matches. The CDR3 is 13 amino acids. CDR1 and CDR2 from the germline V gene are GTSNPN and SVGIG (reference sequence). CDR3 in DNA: TGTGCCTGGACAGGGGGTGGCAATCAGCCCCAGCATTTT. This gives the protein CAWTGGGNQPQHF.

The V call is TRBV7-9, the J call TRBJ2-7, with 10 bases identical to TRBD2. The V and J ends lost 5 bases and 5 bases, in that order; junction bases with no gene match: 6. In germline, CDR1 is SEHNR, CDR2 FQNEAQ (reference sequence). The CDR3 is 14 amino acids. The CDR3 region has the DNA TGTGCCAGCAGCCCGGGACTAGCGAGGAACGAGCAGTACTTC. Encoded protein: CASSPGLARNEQYF.

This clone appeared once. The CDR3 loop reads CASSSAGHEQYF. CDR3 coding DNA: TGTGCCAGCAGCTCAGCGGGGCACGAGCAGTACTTC. The chain uses TRBV6-7 and TRBJ2-7; 7 bases agree with TRBD2. TRBV6-7 is an ORF, and what it does is uncertain. The CDR3 sequence is 12 residues long. Losses at the gene ends were 6 bases for V and 5 bases for J; bases not matched to a gene: 4.

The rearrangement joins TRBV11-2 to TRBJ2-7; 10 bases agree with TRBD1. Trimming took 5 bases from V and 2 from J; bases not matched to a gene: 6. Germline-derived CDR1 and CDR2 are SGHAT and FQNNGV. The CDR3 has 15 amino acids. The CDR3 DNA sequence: TGTGCCAGCAGCATCCGGGACAGGGGCCCCTACGAGCAGTACTTC. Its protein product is CASSIRDRGPYEQYF.

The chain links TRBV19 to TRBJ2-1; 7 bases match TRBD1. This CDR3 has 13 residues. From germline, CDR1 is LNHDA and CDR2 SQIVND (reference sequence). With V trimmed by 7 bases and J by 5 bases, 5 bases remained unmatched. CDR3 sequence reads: CASMGQRDNEQFF. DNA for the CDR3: TGTGCCAGTATGGGACAGCGAGACAATGAGCAGTTCTTC.

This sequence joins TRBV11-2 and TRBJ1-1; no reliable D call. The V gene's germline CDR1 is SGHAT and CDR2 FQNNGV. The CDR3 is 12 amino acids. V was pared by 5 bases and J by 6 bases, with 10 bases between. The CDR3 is CASSQTWPEAFF. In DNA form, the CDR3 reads TGTGCCAGCAGCCAGACATGGCCTGAAGCTTTCTTT.